This is a list of T cell receptor beta chains from one sample in a study of regulatory T cells in long-lasting Graves disease. Using its own MiXCR run on the multiplex PCR reads, TCRdb lists one record per CDR3 protein. The sample consists of roughly 500,000 distinct CDR3 sequences, less than 25% of them appearing once. The specimen comprised peripheral blood mononuclear cells (PBMCs), sampled when the disease was refractory, from a patient treated with antithyroid drugs. These receptors were obtained from a female donor with Graves disease. Each CDR3 is given with its conserved first and last residue. Each record gives: D gene, CDR3 length, V gene, clone size, J gene, CDR3 protein, CDR3 DNA. The D gene is left open where the match is weak. Where a row states a size, it is once, few, many or the class of an expanded clone; other rows omit it.

>TRBD1|15|TRBV5-6|few|TRBJ1-2
CASSPGTGGNYGYTF
TGTGCCAGCAGCCCCGGGACAGGGGGTAACTATGGCTACACCTTC
>TRBD2|16|TRBV7-6|-|TRBJ2-5
CASSLSWLAGGETQYF
TGTGCCAGCAGCTTAAGTTGGCTAGCGGGCGGGGAGACCCAGTACTTC
>TRBD2|15|TRBV3-1|few|TRBJ2-7
CASSRGVSSGYEQYF
TGTGCCAGCAGCCGAGGGGTGTCTAGCGGCTACGAGCAGTACTTC
>TRBD1|12|TRBV29-1|many|TRBJ2-5
CSSRQGGETQYF
TGCAGCTCCCGACAGGGGGGAGAGACCCAGTACTTC
>-|15|TRBV5-1|few|TRBJ1-2
CASSFQGTPNYGYTF
TGCGCCAGCAGCTTCCAAGGAACACCTAACTATGGCTACACCTTC
>-|11|TRBV20-1|few|TRBJ1-2
CSALTVDGYTF
TGCAGTGCCCTGACAGTCGATGGCTACACCTTC
>-|16|TRBV4-3|-|TRBJ1-1
CASSQGRRAMNTEAFF
TGCGCCAGCAGCCAGGGACGTAGGGCCATGAACACTGAAGCTTTCTTT
>-|14|TRBV10-3|few|TRBJ2-2
CAISPFANTGELFF
TGTGCCATCAGTCCCTTCGCGAACACCGGGGAGCTGTTTTTT
>-|15|TRBV7-2|-|TRBJ2-2
CASSLVSGNTGELFF
TGTGCCAGCAGCTTAGTTAGCGGGAACACCGGGGAGCTGTTTTTT
>-|14|TRBV10-3|many|TRBJ1-6
CAISETRVGSPLHF
TGTGCCATCAGTGAGACCAGGGTTGGTTCACCCCTCCACTTT
>-|15|TRBV28|few|TRBJ2-4
CASSSLVGAKNIQYF
TGTGCCAGCAGTTCCTTGGTCGGGGCCAAAAACATTCAGTACTTC
>-|16|TRBV3-1|many|TRBJ2-7
CASSQEIPGVTYEQYF
TGTGCCAGCAGCCAAGAGATCCCGGGAGTTACCTACGAGCAGTACTTC
>-|12|TRBV12-3/TRBV12-4|many|TRBJ1-5
CASSLDTQPQHF
TGTGCCAGCAGTTTAGACACCCAGCCCCAGCATTTT
>-|14|TRBV11-2|many|TRBJ2-6
CASSLTSGANVLTF
TGTGCCAGCAGCTTGACCTCTGGGGCCAACGTCCTGACTTTC
>-|12|TRBV6-1|-|TRBJ2-7
CATSDPSYEQYF
TGTGCCACTTCGGACCCCTCGTACGAGCAGTACTTC
>TRBD2|16|TRBV27|-|TRBJ2-7
CASSLSYLSGRREQYF
TGTGCCAGCAGTTTATCATACCTTAGCGGGAGGCGCGAGCAGTACTTC
>-|11|TRBV12-3/TRBV12-4|-|TRBJ2-5
CASSPKEAQYF
TGTGCCAGCAGCCCCAAAGAGGCCCAGTACTTC
>TRBD1|15|TRBV7-9|-|TRBJ1-2
CASSLMTGGNYGYTF
TGTGCCAGCAGCTTGATGACAGGGGGGAACTATGGCTACACCTTC
>-|14|TRBV20-1|-|TRBJ2-7
CSARRSTTSYEQYF
TGCAGTGCTCGTCGGAGCACGACCTCCTACGAGCAGTACTTC
>-|13|TRBV29-1|-|TRBJ1-2
CSVDRGSLAGYTF
TGCAGCGTTGATCGGGGCAGCTTGGCTGGCTACACCTTC
>TRBD2|16|TRBV2|-|TRBJ2-3
CASKTLSGTMTDTQYF
TGTGCCAGCAAGACCCTAAGCGGGACCATGACAGATACGCAGTATTTT
>-|11|TRBV5-6|-|TRBJ1-1
CASSWETEAFF
TGTGCCAGCAGCTGGGAGACTGAAGCTTTCTTT
>-|13|TRBV5-6|-|TRBJ1-1
CASSFWRDTEAFF
TGTGCCAGCAGCTTTTGGCGGGACACTGAAGCTTTCTTT
>-|15|TRBV27|many|TRBJ2-2
CASSLAGSGTGELFF
TGTGCCAGCAGTTTGGCGGGTTCGGGCACCGGGGAGCTGTTTTTT
>TRBD1|15|TRBV15|-|TRBJ2-4
CATSRIRQGSNIQYF
TGTGCCACCAGCAGAATACGACAGGGCTCAAACATTCAGTACTTC
>-|12|TRBV6-1|-|TRBJ2-7
CASGTGALGQYF
TGTGCCAGCGGGACCGGGGCCTTGGGGCAGTACTTC
>-|14|TRBV5-1|-|TRBJ1-1
CASSLGLTKDEAFF
TGCGCCAGCAGCTTGGGACTCACGAAGGATGAAGCTTTCTTT
>TRBD1|15|TRBV20-1|-|TRBJ2-5
CSARVRTGVSETQYF
TGCAGTGCTAGAGTTCGGACAGGGGTATCAGAGACCCAGTACTTC
>TRBD1|15|TRBV4-1|-|TRBJ2-5
CASGEWTGMVETQYF
TGCGCCAGCGGGGAGTGGACAGGGATGGTAGAGACCCAGTACTTC
>-|13|TRBV6-5|many|TRBJ2-7
CASSYGQTAEQYF
TGTGCCAGCAGTTACGGACAGACTGCCGAGCAGTACTTC
>TRBD2|15|TRBV12-5|-|TRBJ2-7
CASGAGLAGVVEQYF
TGTGCTAGTGGTGCGGGACTAGCGGGAGTAGTCGAGCAGTACTTC
>-|13|TRBV6-2/TRBV6-3|-|TRBJ1-1
CASSLLPRNEAFF
TGTGCCAGCAGCCTCCTCCCCCGCAATGAAGCTTTCTTT
>TRBD1|14|TRBV3-1|-|TRBJ1-2
CASCLWGQGHGYTF
TGTGCCAGCTGCCTGTGGGGACAGGGACATGGCTACACCTTC
>TRBD1|14|TRBV27|-|TRBJ1-1
CASGDSSPNTEAFF
TGTGCCAGCGGGGACAGCAGTCCGAACACTGAAGCTTTCTTT
>TRBD1|14|TRBV27|many|TRBJ1-6
CASSFGTGIQPLHF
TGTGCCAGCAGTTTTGGGACAGGAATCCAACCCCTCCACTTT
>-|15|TRBV6-1|many|TRBJ1-6
CASSALWREDSPLHF
TGTGCCAGCAGTGCCCTTTGGAGAGAAGATTCACCCCTCCACTTT
>TRBD1|13|TRBV30|many|TRBJ1-5
CAWSAGQIQPQHF
TGTGCCTGGAGTGCGGGACAGATCCAGCCCCAGCATTTT
>-|17|TRBV28|few|TRBJ1-5
CASSLFRWGNSNQPQHF
TGTGCCAGCAGTTTATTTCGTTGGGGTAACAGCAATCAGCCCCAGCATTTT
>TRBD1|15|TRBV6-4|few|TRBJ2-1
CASSDSGQAYNEQFF
TGTGCCAGCAGTGACTCGGGACAGGCTTACAATGAGCAGTTCTTC
>-|13|TRBV10-3|many|TRBJ1-2
CAISEDRTHGYTF
TGTGCCATCAGTGAGGACAGGACGCATGGCTACACCTTC
>TRBD1|21|TRBV7-2|many|TRBJ2-4
CASSLVLDRVVSWYAKNIQYF
TGTGCCAGCAGCTTAGTTCTGGACAGGGTGGTTAGTTGGTATGCCAAAAACATTCAGTACTTC
>-|12|TRBV25-1|-|TRBJ2-7
CASSVRRYEQYF
TGTGCCAGCAGTGTAAGGAGATACGAGCAGTACTTC
>-|13|TRBV7-3|many|TRBJ2-5
CASSPSTTETQYF
TGTGCCAGCAGCCCCTCTACGACAGAGACCCAGTACTTC
>TRBD1|16|TRBV30|many|TRBJ1-1
CAWSVWGTALNTEAFF
TGTGCCTGGAGTGTGTGGGGGACAGCCCTGAACACTGAAGCTTTCTTT
>-|11|TRBV7-9|many|TRBJ2-7
CASSSTYEQYF
TGTGCCAGCAGTTCTACCTACGAGCAGTACTTC
>-|17|TRBV15|many|TRBJ1-1
CATSRLGGPSVVTEAFF
TGTGCCACCAGCAGGCTGGGGGGACCTAGTGTTGTCACTGAAGCTTTCTTT
>TRBD1|16|TRBV20-1|-|TRBJ2-2
CSARSTGGQITGELFF
TGCAGTGCTAGATCTACAGGGGGGCAGATCACCGGGGAGCTGTTTTTT
>TRBD2|14|TRBV27|few|TRBJ2-3
CATLAGVGTDTQYF
TGTGCCACCCTAGCGGGAGTGGGCACAGATACGCAGTATTTT
>-|17|TRBV19|few|TRBJ1-4
CASRPLEGVRTNEKLFF
TGTGCCAGTAGACCCTTGGAAGGGGTGAGAACTAATGAAAAACTGTTTTTT
>-|12|TRBV29-1|-|TRBJ2-2
CSVVRPTGELFF
TGCAGCGTTGTCAGACCCACCGGGGAGCTGTTTTTT
>TRBD2|15|TRBV28|many|TRBJ2-5
CASSLAREVQETQYF
TGTGCCAGCAGTTTGGCGCGGGAGGTCCAAGAGACCCAGTACTTC
>-|14|TRBV4-1|-|TRBJ2-7
CASSQESDPYEQYF
TGCGCCAGCAGCCAAGAAAGTGACCCCTACGAGCAGTACTTC
>-|14|TRBV7-9|many|TRBJ2-5
CASSSDGNQETQYF
TGTGCCAGCAGTTCGGACGGGAACCAAGAGACCCAGTACTTC
>-|17|TRBV10-3|few|TRBJ2-2
CAISDPVRGGKTGELFF
TGTGCCATCAGTGACCCCGTCAGGGGTGGAAAAACCGGGGAGCTGTTTTTT